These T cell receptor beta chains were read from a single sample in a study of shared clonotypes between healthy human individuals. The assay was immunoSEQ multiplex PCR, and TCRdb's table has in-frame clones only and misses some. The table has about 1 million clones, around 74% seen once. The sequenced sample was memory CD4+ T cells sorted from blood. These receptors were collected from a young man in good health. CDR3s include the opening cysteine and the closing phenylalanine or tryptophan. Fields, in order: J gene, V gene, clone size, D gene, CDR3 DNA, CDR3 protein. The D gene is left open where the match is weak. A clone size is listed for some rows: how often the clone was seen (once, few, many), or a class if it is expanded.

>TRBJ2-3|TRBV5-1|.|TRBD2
TGCGCCAGCAGCTTGTCCCAGCGGGACACAGATACGCAGTATTTT
CASSLSQRDTDTQYF
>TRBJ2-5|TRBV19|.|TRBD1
TGTGCCAGTAGTCTGACAGGGACCGAAGAGACCCAGTACTTC
CASSLTGTEETQYF
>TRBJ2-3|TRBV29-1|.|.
TGCAGCGTTGGCGGAGCACGGGGGAGCACAGATACGCAGTATTTT
CSVGGARGSTDTQYF
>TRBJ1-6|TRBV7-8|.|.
TGTGCCAGCAGTTTTGGACGGTTTAATTCACCCCTCCACTTT
CASSFGRFNSPLHF
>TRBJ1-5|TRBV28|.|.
TGTGCCAGCAGCCCCGCGGCACCCAATTCGCAGCCCCAGCATTTT
CASSPAAPNSQPQHF
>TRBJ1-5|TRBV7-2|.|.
TGTGCCAGCAGCTTAGGAGGCCTCAATCAGCCCCAGCATTTT
CASSLGGLNQPQHF
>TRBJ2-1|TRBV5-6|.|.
TGTGCCAGCACCTTCCAACTGGGCGATGAGCAGTTCTTC
CASTFQLGDEQFF
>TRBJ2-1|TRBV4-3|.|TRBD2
TGCGCCAGCAGCCAGGGAAGCGGGAGGGCCGGGGAGCAGTTCTTC
CASSQGSGRAGEQFF
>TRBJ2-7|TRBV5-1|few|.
TGCGCCAGCAGCTTGGGGGGCTCTACCTCCTACGAGCAGTACTTC
CASSLGGSTSYEQYF
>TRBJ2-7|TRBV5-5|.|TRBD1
TGTGCCAGCAGCCCGATACAGGGGGTGGCTTTTTTAGACGAGCAGTACTTC
CASSPIQGVAFLDEQYF
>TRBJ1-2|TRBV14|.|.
TGTGCCAGCAGCCCAGGGTTTCCCTATGGCTACACCTTC
CASSPGFPYGYTF
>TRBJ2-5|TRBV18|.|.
TGTGCCAGCTCACCTGGGCAGGGAGAGACCCAGTACTTC
CASSPGQGETQYF
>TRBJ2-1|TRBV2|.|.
TGTGCCAGCAGTGAAGGGCCACGCGAGCAGTTCTTC
CASSEGPREQFF
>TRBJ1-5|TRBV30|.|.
TGTGCCTGGAGTGCGGGGGGCAATCAGCCCCAGCATTTT
CAWSAGGNQPQHF
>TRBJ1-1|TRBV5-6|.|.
TGTGCCAGCAGCTTGTCCACCGTCGCCACGCCATGGACGAACACTGAAGCTTTCTTT
CASSLSTVATPWTNTEAFF
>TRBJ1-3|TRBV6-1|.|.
TGTGCCAGCAGTGAAGGGGCATTCTCTGGAAACACCATATATTTT
CASSEGAFSGNTIYF